This is a list of T cell receptor beta chains from one sample in a study of identical twins. One entry per CDR3 protein results from TCRdb running MiXCR on the 5' RACE reads. The sample has some 630,000 distinct CDR3 sequences, roughly 7.2% seen once. These data were also reused for a study on yellow fever vaccine responses in identical twins.

Sample: PBMCs. The origin of the receptors is a woman younger than 35 in good health. Both conserved end residues are part of each CDR3. The D gene is left open where the match is weak. Some rows have no size entry. The others give once, few or many, or a class for an expanded clone.

clone_size | d_call | j_call | v_call | cdr3_aa | cdr3_nt
many | TRBD1 | TRBJ1-1 | TRBV29-1 | CSVQGAFTEAFF | TGCAGCGTACAGGGGGCGTTTACTGAAGCTTTCTTT
. | . | TRBJ2-1 | TRBV9 | CASSGDSEQFF | TGTGCCAGCAGCGGCGACAGTGAGCAGTTCTTC
once | TRBD2 | TRBJ2-5 | TRBV7-6 | CASSWSGGAGETQYF | TGTGCCAGCAGCTGGAGCGGGGGGGCCGGGGAGACCCAGTACTTC
. | . | TRBJ2-3 | TRBV5-1 | CASSLDGLGDTQYF | TGCGCCAGCAGCCTGGATGGTCTGGGAGATACGCAGTATTTT
. | TRBD1 | TRBJ1-6 | TRBV12-3/TRBV12-4 | CASSSQGAITNSPLHF | TGTGCCAGCAGTTCCCAGGGGGCTATTACTAATTCACCCCTCCACTTT
. | TRBD2 | TRBJ2-1 | TRBV19 | CASSGWLSGGPGNEQFF | TGTGCCAGTAGTGGGTGGCTCTCGGGAGGGCCGGGGAATGAGCAGTTCTTC
many | . | TRBJ2-2 | TRBV12-3/TRBV12-4 | CASSAGTIGSTGELFF | TGTGCCAGCAGTGCCGGGACAATAGGGAGCACCGGGGAGCTGTTTTTT
. | . | TRBJ2-6 | TRBV3-1 | CASSQGLSGWGGANVLTF | TGTGCCAGCAGCCAAGGTCTGAGTGGCTGGGGGGGGGCCAACGTCCTGACTTTC
few | . | TRBJ2-5 | TRBV6-5 | CASSYYGDQETQYF | TGTGCCAGCAGTTACTACGGGGATCAAGAGACCCAGTACTTC
. | TRBD2 | TRBJ2-1 | TRBV10-3 | CAISESPLAGGLEGEQFF | TGTGCCATCAGTGAGTCCCCCCTAGCGGGGGGCCTCGAGGGGGAGCAGTTCTTC
few | . | TRBJ2-3 | TRBV5-1 | CASSLGDPTDTQYF | TGCGCCAGCAGCCTGGGAGACCCGACAGATACGCAGTATTTT
few | . | TRBJ2-5 | TRBV6-5 | CASSYSKGKGQETQYF | TGTGCCAGCAGTTACTCGAAGGGGAAGGGACAAGAGACCCAGTACTTC
. | TRBD1 | TRBJ2-1 | TRBV7-6 | CASSLVASGTAYNEQFF | TGTGCCAGCAGCTTAGTTGCGTCCGGGACAGCCTACAATGAGCAGTTCTTC
few | TRBD2 | TRBJ2-1 | TRBV3-1 | CASSQTLAGGPIF | TGTGCCAGCAGCCAGACACTAGCGGGAGGCCCAATCTTC
. | TRBD1 | TRBJ2-3 | TRBV7-9 | CASSLSQGAGDTQYF | TGTGCCAGCAGCTTAAGTCAGGGGGCTGGAGATACGCAGTATTTT
many | . | TRBJ1-1 | TRBV6-1 | CASSRPGDTEAFF | TGTGCCAGCAGTCGCCCAGGGGACACTGAAGCTTTCTTT
few | . | TRBJ2-1 | TRBV12-3/TRBV12-4 | CATAIGNEQFF | TGTGCCACCGCAATCGGGAATGAGCAGTTCTTC
many | TRBD2 | TRBJ2-1 | TRBV24-1 | CATSKLAGENNEQFF | TGTGCCACCAGTAAACTAGCGGGAGAGAACAATGAGCAGTTCTTC
few | . | TRBJ2-2 | TRBV6-5 | CASSLYRGGTGELFF | TGTGCCAGCAGTTTGTACAGGGGGGGCACCGGGGAGCTGTTTTTT
few | . | TRBJ2-3 | TRBV5-1 | CASSSGTLFTDTQYF | TGCGCCAGCAGCTCTGGGACATTATTCACAGATACGCAGTATTTT
few | . | TRBJ2-2 | TRBV12-3/TRBV12-4 | CASSFEGANTGELFF | TGTGCCAGCAGTTTCGAGGGGGCGAACACCGGGGAGCTGTTTTTT
many | . | TRBJ2-1 | TRBV3-1 | CASSQDVVEQFF | TGTGCCAGCAGCCAAGACGTTGTCGAGCAGTTCTTC
. | TRBD1 | TRBJ1-1 | TRBV27 | CASSFDRGHTEAFF | TGTGCCAGCAGTTTCGACAGGGGGCACACTGAAGCTTTCTTT
many | TRBD2 | TRBJ2-3 | TRBV24-1 | CACSTSGRAVGTDTQYF | TGTGCCTGTTCCACTAGCGGGAGGGCCGTAGGGACAGATACGCAGTATTTT
few | . | TRBJ1-5 | TRBV28 | CASSFGPKGGSNQPQHF | TGTGCCAGCAGTTTTGGCCCAAAAGGTGGGAGCAATCAGCCCCAGCATTTT
few | TRBD2 | TRBJ2-3 | TRBV20-1 | CSARKLAGGPMVTDTQYF | TGCAGTGCGAGAAAACTAGCGGGAGGGCCTATGGTAACAGATACGCAGTATTTT
. | TRBD2 | TRBJ2-1 | TRBV10-3 | CAISDSGYTGNEQFF | TGTGCCATCAGTGATAGCGGGTATACCGGTAATGAGCAGTTCTTC
many | . | TRBJ1-1 | TRBV5-1 | CASSFRSPGNAEAFF | TGCGCCAGCAGCTTCAGGAGCCCGGGGAACGCTGAAGCTTTCTTT
. | . | TRBJ2-7 | TRBV5-1 | CASSPPTYEQYF | TGCGCCAGCAGCCCACCTACTTACGAGCAGTACTTC
many | . | TRBJ1-3 | TRBV5-1 | CASSPTGSPTIYF | TGCGCCAGCAGCCCAACAGGGAGTCCCACCATATATTTT
many | TRBD2 | TRBJ2-7 | TRBV7-3 | CASSRQLAGVGYEQYF | TGTGCCAGCAGCCGTCAATTAGCGGGAGTAGGTTACGAGCAGTACTTC
. | TRBD2 | TRBJ2-3 | TRBV5-1 | CASSFAGATDTQYF | TGCGCCAGCAGCTTTGCGGGAGCCACAGATACGCAGTATTTT
once | . | TRBJ2-1 | TRBV3-1 | CASSQVVLSSYNEQFF | TGTGCCAGCAGCCAAGTAGTTCTGAGCTCCTACAATGAGCAGTTCTTC
. | . | TRBJ2-1 | TRBV2 | CASSVRDWTNEQFF | TGTGCCAGCAGCGTGCGGGACTGGACCAATGAGCAGTTCTTC
. | . | TRBJ1-2 | TRBV5-1 | CASSPGQPNRPNYGYTF | TGCGCCAGCAGCCCAGGACAGCCCAACCGTCCTAACTATGGCTACACCTTC
. | TRBD2 | TRBJ2-3 | TRBV5-1 | CASSPSAASGRSDTQYF | TGCGCCAGCAGCCCCTCAGCGGCTAGCGGGCGGTCAGATACGCAGTATTTT
. | . | TRBJ2-5 | TRBV12-3/TRBV12-4 | CASRDRGGSGAETQYF | TGTGCCAGCAGAGACCGAGGGGGGAGTGGAGCAGAGACCCAGTACTTC
. | TRBD1 | TRBJ1-5 | TRBV18 | CASSPRTTGAEWPQHF | TGTGCCAGCTCACCTCGCACGACAGGGGCAGAATGGCCCCAGCATTTT
. | . | TRBJ2-5 | TRBV10-3 | CAISESSLARETQYF | TGTGCCATCAGTGAGTCTAGTCTAGCGAGAGAGACCCAGTACTTC
many | TRBD1 | TRBJ2-3 | TRBV5-6 | CASSLGGTGILDTQYF | TGTGCCAGCAGCTTGGGGGGGACAGGAATCTTGGATACGCAGTATTTT
. | . | TRBJ2-3 | TRBV20-1 | CSARDLARQSTDTQYF | TGCAGTGCTAGAGATCTGGCTAGACAGAGCACAGATACGCAGTATTTT
few | TRBD2 | TRBJ2-1 | TRBV20-1 | CSPLPSGGHNEQFF | TGCAGTCCTCTCCCGTCGGGAGGGCACAATGAGCAGTTCTTC
many | . | TRBJ2-1 | TRBV5-1 | CASSPVSNYEQFF | TGCGCCAGCAGCCCAGTGAGCAACTATGAGCAGTTCTTC
many | TRBD2 | TRBJ2-1 | TRBV7-3 | CASSETSDHNEQFF | TGTGCCAGCAGCGAAACTAGCGACCACAATGAGCAGTTCTTC
few | . | TRBJ2-1 | TRBV19 | CASSIGGVSSNEQFF | TGTGCCAGTAGTATAGGCGGGGTTTCCTCCAATGAGCAGTTCTTC
few | TRBD1 | TRBJ2-7 | TRBV27 | CASSQNQDRVYEQYF | TGTGCCAGCAGTCAAAACCAGGACAGGGTCTACGAGCAGTACTTC
. | . | TRBJ2-1 | TRBV12-3/TRBV12-4 | CASSTTPKTLSSYNEQFF | TGTGCCAGCAGCACAACCCCTAAGACCCTCAGCTCCTACAATGAGCAGTTCTTC